A selection of T cell receptor beta chains follows, all from one sample in a study of blood T cell repertoires in COVID-19. The data were produced by immunoSEQ multiplex PCR, yet TCRdb's version contains in-frame clones alone and is incomplete. The sample lists around 67,000 clones; around four fifths were seen once. The sample taken for sequencing was peripheral blood. The receptor set was obtained from a man over 45 with active COVID-19. The CDR3 runs from the conserved cysteine through the conserved F or W. A D gene is named only where the DNA matches it firmly. Part of the rows lack a size; the others show once, few, many or a class for expanded clones.

size | D | J | V | DNA | CDR3
NA | TRBD1 | TRBJ2-1 | TRBV29-1 | TGCAGCGTTTACAGGGGTGAGGAGCAGTTCTTC | CSVYRGEEQFF
NA | TRBD2 | TRBJ2-1 | TRBV6-6 | TGTGCCAGCAGTTACTCCCTAGCGGGGGCCCTCAATGAGCAGTTCTTC | CASSYSLAGALNEQFF
NA | NA | TRBJ1-2 | TRBV20-1 | TGCAGTGCTCCGGGTGTCTATGGCTACACCTTC | CSAPGVYGYTF
NA | TRBD1 | TRBJ1-1 | TRBV10-3 | TGTGCCATCAGCCGGACAGGTTCTAACACTGAAGCTTTCTTT | CAISRTGSNTEAFF
NA | NA | TRBJ1-4 | TRBV18 | TGTGCCAGCTCACCACCCGCAGGGGCCTGGGAAAAACTGTTTTTT | CASSPPAGAWEKLFF
NA | TRBD2 | TRBJ2-7 | TRBV3-1/TRBV3-2 | TGTGCCAGCAGCCAGTCTAGCGGGAGTAACGAGCAGTACTTC | CASSQSSGSNEQYF
NA | TRBD2 | TRBJ2-1 | TRBV5-5 | TGTGCCAGCAGCTGGACTAGCGGGGTATATGAGCAGTTCTTC | CASSWTSGVYEQFF
NA | NA | TRBJ2-4 | TRBV28 | TGTGCCAGCAGCTTGCCTGAGGAGGGACTAGCCAAAAACATTCAGTACTTC | CASSLPEEGLAKNIQYF
NA | TRBD1 | TRBJ2-1 | TRBV28 | TGTGCCAGCAGTACCCGACAGGGTTTACACAATGAGCAGTTCTTC | CASSTRQGLHNEQFF
NA | NA | TRBJ1-1 | TRBV5-1 | TGCGCCAGCAGCTTGGCCGCGGGGATGAACACTGAAGCTTTCTTT | CASSLAAGMNTEAFF
once | NA | TRBJ1-3 | TRBV7-2 | TGTGCCAGCAGCGCATGGACAGAGCCTGGAAACACCATATATTTT | CASSAWTEPGNTIYF
NA | TRBD2 | TRBJ2-7 | TRBV4-3 | TGCGCCAGCAGCCAAGAAGGGCTAGCGGGATCGGAGCAGTACTTC | CASSQEGLAGSEQYF
NA | NA | TRBJ2-3 | TRBV7-3 | TGTGCCAGCAGTCCTCAAGCTTCCCAACTAGCTGATACGCAGTATTTT | CASSPQASQLADTQYF
NA | NA | TRBJ1-4 | TRBV27 | TGTGCCGTAGGTAGTCTGCGGGGAAATGAAAAACTGTTTTTT | CAVGSLRGNEKLFF
NA | TRBD2 | TRBJ2-3 | TRBV4-3 | TGCGCCAGCAGCCAATCTAGGGGAGAAGCGGGAGGCGATACGCAGTATTTT | CASSQSRGEAGGDTQYF
NA | TRBD2 | TRBJ2-3 | TRBV10-2 | TGCGCCAGCAGTGCTAAATCCCCCGGGACTAGCGGGAAAACTAGCACAGATACGCAGTATTTT | CASSAKSPGTSGKTSTDTQYF
NA | TRBD2 | TRBJ2-4 | TRBV14 | TGTGCCAGCAGCCACGGGGGGGCAAGGGCCAAAAACATTCAGTACTTC | CASSHGGARAKNIQYF
once | NA | TRBJ1-6 | TRBV5-1 | TGCGCCAGCAGCCGGGGCGGGGGGGGCCATAATTCACCCCTCCACTTT | CASSRGGGGHNSPLHF
once | NA | TRBJ2-3 | TRBV7-9 | TGTGCCAGCAGCTCCTCAGATACGCAGTATTTT | CASSSSDTQYF